The rows below give T cell receptor beta chains drawn from one sample of a study of cytomegalovirus exposure and HLA in healthy donors. Assay: immunoSEQ multiplex PCR; the TCRdb copy retains only in-frame clones and omits some. This sample carries roughly 120,000 clones, more than 75% of them seen once, and the ten largest clones take around 3.9%. Material: PBMCs. The receptors shown here come from a man aged 35-49 years in good health and CMV-seronegative. Each CDR3 is given with its conserved first and last residue. Fields, in order: CDR3 DNA, CDR3 protein, clone size, V gene, D gene, J gene. A D gene is named only where the DNA matches it firmly. Not every row has a clone size; where given, it reads once, few, many or a size class.

CDR3nt: TGCGCCAGCAGCCGGGACAGGGCCAACAATGAGCAGTTCTTC; CDR3aa: CASSRDRANNEQFF; abundance: NA; v_gene: TRBV4-1; d_gene: TRBD1; j_gene: TRBJ2-1
CDR3nt: TGTGCCAGTAGAGCCCGGGAACAGCTCAATCAGCCCCAGCATTTT; CDR3aa: CASRAREQLNQPQHF; abundance: NA; v_gene: TRBV19; d_gene: NA; j_gene: TRBJ1-5
CDR3nt: TGTGCCAGCAGCTTATATAGCGGGGGGGCGGGCAATGAGCAGTTCTTC; CDR3aa: CASSLYSGGAGNEQFF; abundance: NA; v_gene: TRBV7-2; d_gene: TRBD2; j_gene: TRBJ2-1
CDR3nt: TGTGCCAGCAGTGAAAATCGGGGGTCCTATCAGCCCCAGCATTTT; CDR3aa: CASSENRGSYQPQHF; abundance: NA; v_gene: TRBV6-1; d_gene: NA; j_gene: TRBJ1-5
CDR3nt: TGTGCCAGCAGCTCGACCGGGGAGCAGTTCTTC; CDR3aa: CASSSTGEQFF; abundance: NA; v_gene: TRBV7-9; d_gene: NA; j_gene: TRBJ2-1
CDR3nt: TGTGCCAGCAGTTTATCGCGACAGGGAGGCACTGAAGCTTTCTTT; CDR3aa: CASSLSRQGGTEAFF; abundance: NA; v_gene: TRBV27; d_gene: TRBD1; j_gene: TRBJ1-1
CDR3nt: TGTGCCAGCAGTTACGGGACAGGGGGCCATGAAAAACTGTTTTTT; CDR3aa: CASSYGTGGHEKLFF; abundance: NA; v_gene: TRBV6-5; d_gene: TRBD1; j_gene: TRBJ1-4
CDR3nt: TGTGCCAGCAGTCAAAATGAAAAACTGTTTTTT; CDR3aa: CASSQNEKLFF; abundance: NA; v_gene: TRBV6-6; d_gene: NA; j_gene: TRBJ1-4
CDR3nt: TGCGCCAGCAGCCAAGATGTTACAGGGGTGGGGAACTACGAGCAGTACTTC; CDR3aa: CASSQDVTGVGNYEQYF; abundance: NA; v_gene: TRBV4-1; d_gene: TRBD1; j_gene: TRBJ2-7
CDR3nt: TGTGCCAGCAACCCGACAGGGGGCAGTCAGCCCCAGCATTTT; CDR3aa: CASNPTGGSQPQHF; abundance: NA; v_gene: TRBV21-1; d_gene: NA; j_gene: TRBJ1-5
CDR3nt: TGTGCTAGTGGTTTGGCTCAGGGAGCGGGGGAGCAGTACTTC; CDR3aa: CASGLAQGAGEQYF; abundance: NA; v_gene: TRBV12-5; d_gene: TRBD2; j_gene: TRBJ2-5
CDR3nt: TGTGCCAGCAGTTACGGGCCAGGGGTTCCCACTGAAGCTTTCTTT; CDR3aa: CASSYGPGVPTEAFF; abundance: once; v_gene: TRBV6-5; d_gene: NA; j_gene: TRBJ1-1
CDR3nt: TGTGCCACCCGGGAGGCGGATACGCAGTATTTT; CDR3aa: CATREADTQYF; abundance: once; v_gene: TRBV6-6; d_gene: TRBD2; j_gene: TRBJ2-3
CDR3nt: TGTGCCAGCAGCGGCCGGGGCCCAGGGGCTAATGAAAAACTGTTTTTT; CDR3aa: CASSGRGPGANEKLFF; abundance: NA; v_gene: TRBV9; d_gene: NA; j_gene: TRBJ1-4
CDR3nt: TGTGCCAGCAGCCGCGCACAGGGCAACGAGCAGTACTTC; CDR3aa: CASSRAQGNEQYF; abundance: NA; v_gene: TRBV5-6; d_gene: NA; j_gene: TRBJ2-7
CDR3nt: TGTGCCAGTAGTACCGCCACTTTCTATGGCTACACCTTC; CDR3aa: CASSTATFYGYTF; abundance: NA; v_gene: TRBV19; d_gene: NA; j_gene: TRBJ1-2
CDR3nt: TGTGCCAGCTCACCACCTACAGGGTCACTCTATGGCTACACCTTC; CDR3aa: CASSPPTGSLYGYTF; abundance: few; v_gene: TRBV18; d_gene: NA; j_gene: TRBJ1-2